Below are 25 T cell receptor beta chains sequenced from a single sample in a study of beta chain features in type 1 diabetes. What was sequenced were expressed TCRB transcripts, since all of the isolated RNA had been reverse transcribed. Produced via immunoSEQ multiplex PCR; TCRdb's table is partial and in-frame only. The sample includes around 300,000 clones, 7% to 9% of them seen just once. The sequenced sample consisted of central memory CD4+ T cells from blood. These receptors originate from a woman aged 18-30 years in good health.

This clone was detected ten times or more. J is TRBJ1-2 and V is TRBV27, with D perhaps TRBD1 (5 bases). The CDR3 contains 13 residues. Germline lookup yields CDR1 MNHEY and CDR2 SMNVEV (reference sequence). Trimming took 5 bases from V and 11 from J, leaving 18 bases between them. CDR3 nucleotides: TGTGCCAGCAGTGAGAGCGGGACTCCCGCTTACACCTTC. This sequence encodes CASSESGTPAYTF.

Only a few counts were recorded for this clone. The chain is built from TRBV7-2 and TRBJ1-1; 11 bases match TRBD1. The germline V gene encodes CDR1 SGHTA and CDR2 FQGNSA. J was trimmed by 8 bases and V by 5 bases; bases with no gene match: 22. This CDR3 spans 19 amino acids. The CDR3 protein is CASSLVLLIGQGASAEAFF. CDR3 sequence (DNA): TGTGCCAGCAGCCTCGTTCTCCTCATAGGACAGGGGGCATCGGCGGAAGCTTTCTTT.

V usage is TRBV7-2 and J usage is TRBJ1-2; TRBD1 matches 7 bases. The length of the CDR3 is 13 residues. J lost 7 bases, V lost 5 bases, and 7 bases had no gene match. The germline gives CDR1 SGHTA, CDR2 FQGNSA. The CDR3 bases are TGTGCCAGCAGCGAAGACAGGGTGCGTGGCTACACCTTC. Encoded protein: CASSEDRVRGYTF. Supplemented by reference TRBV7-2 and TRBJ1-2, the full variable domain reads GAGVSQSPSNKVTEKGKDVELRCDPISGHTALYWYRQSLGQGLEFLIYFQGNSAPDKSGLPSDRFSAERTGGSVSTLTIQRTQQEDSAVYLCASSEDRVRGYTFGSGTRLTVV.

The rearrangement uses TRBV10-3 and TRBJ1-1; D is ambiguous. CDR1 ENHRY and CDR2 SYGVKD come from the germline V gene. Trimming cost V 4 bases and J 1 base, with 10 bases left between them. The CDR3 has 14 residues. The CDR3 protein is CAISGVDTNTEAFF. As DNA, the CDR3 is TGTGCCATCAGTGGGGTGGATACGAACACTGAAGCTTTCTTT.

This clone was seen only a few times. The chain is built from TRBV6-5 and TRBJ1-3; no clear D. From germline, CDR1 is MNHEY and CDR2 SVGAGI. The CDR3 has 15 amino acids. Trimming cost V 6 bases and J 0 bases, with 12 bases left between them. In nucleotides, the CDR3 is TGTGCCAGCAGCCTTGACGGGATCTCTGGAAACACCATATATTTT. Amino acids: CASSLDGISGNTIYF.

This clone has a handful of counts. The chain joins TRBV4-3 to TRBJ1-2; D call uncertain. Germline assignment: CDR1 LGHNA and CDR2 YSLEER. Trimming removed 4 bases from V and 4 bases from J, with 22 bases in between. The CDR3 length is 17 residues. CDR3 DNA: TGCGCCAGCAGCCCTCAATTTACACGCGCAGTTTCCTATGGCTACACCTTC. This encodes CASSPQFTRAVSYGYTF.

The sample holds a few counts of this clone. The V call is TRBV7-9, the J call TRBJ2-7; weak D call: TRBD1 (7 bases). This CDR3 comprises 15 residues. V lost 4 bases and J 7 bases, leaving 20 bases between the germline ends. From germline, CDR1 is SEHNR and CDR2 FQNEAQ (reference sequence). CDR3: CASSSLPRGAEEQYF. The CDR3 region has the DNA TGTGCCAGCAGCTCACTCCCCAGGGGGGCGGAGGAGCAGTACTTC.

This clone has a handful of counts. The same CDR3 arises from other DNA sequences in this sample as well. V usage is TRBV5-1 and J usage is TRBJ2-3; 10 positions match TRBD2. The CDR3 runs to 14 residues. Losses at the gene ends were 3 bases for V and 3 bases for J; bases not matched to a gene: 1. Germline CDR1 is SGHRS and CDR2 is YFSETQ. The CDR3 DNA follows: TGCGCCAGCAGCTGGGGACTAGCGACAGATACGCAGTATTTT. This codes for CASSWGLATDTQYF.

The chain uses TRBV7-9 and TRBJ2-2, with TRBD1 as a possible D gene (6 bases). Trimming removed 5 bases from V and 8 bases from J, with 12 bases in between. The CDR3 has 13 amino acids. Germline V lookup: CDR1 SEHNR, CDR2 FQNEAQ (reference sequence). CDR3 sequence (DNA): TGTGCCAGCAGCGTAACACAGGGAGGGGAGCTGTTTTTT. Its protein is CASSVTQGGELFF.

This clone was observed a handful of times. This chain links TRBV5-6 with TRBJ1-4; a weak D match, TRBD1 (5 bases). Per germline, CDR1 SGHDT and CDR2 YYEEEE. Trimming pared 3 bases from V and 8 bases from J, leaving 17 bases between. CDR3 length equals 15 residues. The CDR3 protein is CASSYRFGGGEKLFF. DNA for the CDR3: TGTGCCAGCAGCTACCGATTCGGGGGAGGGGAAAAACTGTTTTTT. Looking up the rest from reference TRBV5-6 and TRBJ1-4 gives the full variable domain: DAGVTQSPTHLIKTRGQQVTLRCSPKSGHDTVSWYQQALGQGPQFIFQYYEEEERQRGNFPDRFSGHQFPNYSSELNVNALLLGDSALYLCASSYRFGGGEKLFFGSGTQLSVL.

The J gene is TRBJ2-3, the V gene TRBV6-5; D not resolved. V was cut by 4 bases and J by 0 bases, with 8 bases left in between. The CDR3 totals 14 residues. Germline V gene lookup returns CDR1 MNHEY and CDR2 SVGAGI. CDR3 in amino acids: CASSLVASTDTQYF. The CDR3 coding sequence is TGTGCCAGCAGTTTAGTAGCCAGCACAGATACGCAGTATTTT.

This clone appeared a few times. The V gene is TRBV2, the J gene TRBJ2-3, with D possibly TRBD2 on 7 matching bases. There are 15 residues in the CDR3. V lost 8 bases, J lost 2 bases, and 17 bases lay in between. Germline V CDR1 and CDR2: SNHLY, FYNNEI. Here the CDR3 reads CASSPGGVFTDTQYF. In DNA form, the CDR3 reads TGTGCCAGCTCACCGGGGGGCGTCTTCACAGATACGCAGTATTTT.

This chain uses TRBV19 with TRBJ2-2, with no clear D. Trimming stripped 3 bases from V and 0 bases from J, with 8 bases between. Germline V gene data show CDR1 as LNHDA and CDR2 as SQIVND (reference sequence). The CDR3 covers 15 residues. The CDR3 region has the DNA TGTGCCAGTAGTATTTATCCCACGAACACCGGGGAGCTGTTTTTT. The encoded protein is CASSIYPTNTGELFF.

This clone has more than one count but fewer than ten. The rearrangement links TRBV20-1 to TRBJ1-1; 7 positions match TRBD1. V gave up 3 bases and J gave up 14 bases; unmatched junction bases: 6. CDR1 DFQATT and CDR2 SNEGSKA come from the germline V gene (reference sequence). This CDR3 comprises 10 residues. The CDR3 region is CSASQGVRFF. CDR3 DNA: TGCAGTGCTAGTCAGGGGGTCAGGTTCTTT.

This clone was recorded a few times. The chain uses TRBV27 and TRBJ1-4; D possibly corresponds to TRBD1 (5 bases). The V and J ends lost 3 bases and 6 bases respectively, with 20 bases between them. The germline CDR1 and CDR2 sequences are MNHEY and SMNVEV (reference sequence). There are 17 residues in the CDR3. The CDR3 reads CASSFSTVLLGDEKLFF. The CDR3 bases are TGTGCCAGCAGTTTCTCGACAGTCCTTCTGGGGGATGAAAAACTGTTTTTT.

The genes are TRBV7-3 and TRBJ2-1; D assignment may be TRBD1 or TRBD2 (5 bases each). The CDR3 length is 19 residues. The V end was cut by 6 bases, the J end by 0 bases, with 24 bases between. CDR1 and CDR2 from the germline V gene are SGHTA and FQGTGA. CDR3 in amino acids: CASSPVGERTASSYNEQFF. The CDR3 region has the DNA TGTGCCAGCAGTCCCGTGGGGGAGAGGACCGCCAGCTCCTACAATGAGCAGTTCTTC.

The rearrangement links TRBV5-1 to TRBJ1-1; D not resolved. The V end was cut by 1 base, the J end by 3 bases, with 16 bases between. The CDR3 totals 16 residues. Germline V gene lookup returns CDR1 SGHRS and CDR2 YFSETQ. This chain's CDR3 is CASSLTDPRMDTEAFF. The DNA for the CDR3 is TGCGCCAGCAGCTTGACAGACCCCAGGATGGACACTGAAGCTTTCTTT. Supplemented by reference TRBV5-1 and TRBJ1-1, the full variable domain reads KAGVTQTPRYLIKTRGQQVTLSCSPISGHRSVSWYQQTPGQGLQFLFEYFSETQRNKGNFPGRFSGRQFSNSRSEMNVSTLELGDSALYLCASSLTDPRMDTEAFFGQGTRLTVV.

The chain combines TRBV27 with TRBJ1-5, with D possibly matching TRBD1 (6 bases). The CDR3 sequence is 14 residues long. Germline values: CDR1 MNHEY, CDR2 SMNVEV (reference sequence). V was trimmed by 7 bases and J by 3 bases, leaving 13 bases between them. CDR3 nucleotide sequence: TGTGCCAGCATTAAACAGGGCCCCAATCAGCCCCAGCATTTT. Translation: CASIKQGPNQPQHF.

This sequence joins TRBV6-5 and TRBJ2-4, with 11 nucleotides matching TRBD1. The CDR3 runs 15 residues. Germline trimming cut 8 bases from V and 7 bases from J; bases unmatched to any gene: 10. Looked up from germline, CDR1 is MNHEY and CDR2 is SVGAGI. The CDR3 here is CASENDRDRGNIQYF. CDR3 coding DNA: TGTGCCAGCGAAAATGACCGGGACAGGGGGAACATTCAGTACTTC.

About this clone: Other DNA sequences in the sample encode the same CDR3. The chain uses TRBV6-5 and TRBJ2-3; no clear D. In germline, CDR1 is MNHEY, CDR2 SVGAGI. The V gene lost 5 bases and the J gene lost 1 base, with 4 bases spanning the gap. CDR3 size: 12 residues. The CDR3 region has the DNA TGTGCCAGCAGTCGGGGCACAGATACGCAGTATTTT. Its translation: CASSRGTDTQYF.

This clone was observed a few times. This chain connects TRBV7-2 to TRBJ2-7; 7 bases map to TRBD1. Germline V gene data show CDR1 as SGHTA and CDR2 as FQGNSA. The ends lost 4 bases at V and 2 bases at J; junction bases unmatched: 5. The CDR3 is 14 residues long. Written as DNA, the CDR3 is TGTGCCAGCAGCTCATCAGGGGGTCCCTACGAGCAGTACTTC. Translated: CASSSSGGPYEQYF.

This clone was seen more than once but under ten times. DNA for the CDR3: TGCGCCAGCAGCCAAGATGTGGCACTTTCACCCCTCCACTTT. It is translated as CASSQDVALSPLHF. The chain joins TRBV4-3 to TRBJ1-6; no reliable D call. Trimming stripped 0 bases from V and 9 bases from J, with 9 bases between. This CDR3 contains 14 residues. The germline CDR1 and CDR2 sequences are LGHNA and YSLEER.

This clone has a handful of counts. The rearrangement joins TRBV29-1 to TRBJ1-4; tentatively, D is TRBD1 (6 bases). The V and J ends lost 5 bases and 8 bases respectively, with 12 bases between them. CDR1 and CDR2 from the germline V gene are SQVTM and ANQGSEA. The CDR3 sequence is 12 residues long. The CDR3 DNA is TGCAGCGTTTTAGGGACACGGGAAAAACTGTTTTTT. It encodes CSVLGTREKLFF.

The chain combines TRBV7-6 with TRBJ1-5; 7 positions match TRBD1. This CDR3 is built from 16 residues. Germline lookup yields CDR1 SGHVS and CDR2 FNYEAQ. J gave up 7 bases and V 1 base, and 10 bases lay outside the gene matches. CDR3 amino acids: CASSLVAGTVRQPQHF. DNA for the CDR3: TGTGCCAGCAGCTTAGTCGCCGGGACAGTAAGGCAGCCCCAGCATTTT.

CDR3 sequence reads: CASSPVARGGSTDTQYF. The CDR3 DNA follows: TGTGCCAGCAGCCCCGTGGCTCGGGGCGGGAGCACAGATACGCAGTATTTT. The chain carries TRBV9 and TRBJ2-3; tentatively, D is TRBD1 or TRBD2 (5 bases each). The CDR3 is made up of 17 amino acids. V lost 4 bases to trimming and J lost 0 bases, with 18 bases between them. The V gene's germline CDR1 is SGDLS and CDR2 YYNGEE.